The 4 T cell receptor beta chains below were found in one sample sequenced in a study of T cell responses to AZD1222 COVID-19 vaccine. Clones were sequenced by immunoSEQ multiplex PCR, and TCRdb holds only the in-frame ones, with some missing. Of roughly 110,000 clones listed, 87% are singletons. This sample comprised peripheral blood, obtained on day 0 of AZD1222 vaccination. The receptors come from an adult in good health.

The chain carries TRBV15 and TRBJ2-2; D is ambiguous. The CDR3 is 9 residues long. Germline CDR1 LNHNV, CDR2 YYDKDF (reference sequence). The ends were cut back, 3 bases at V and 12 bases at J, with 2 bases in the middle. CDR3 sequence: CATSRKLFF. As DNA, the CDR3 is TGTGCCACCAGCAGGAAGCTGTTTTTT.

The gene calls are TRBV28 and TRBJ2-3, with 8 bases that match TRBD1. Germline CDR1 MDHEN, CDR2 SYDVKM. Unmatched junction bases numbered 4, after V lost 5 bases and J lost 3 bases. The CDR3 is made up of 14 amino acids. In DNA, the CDR3 is TGTGCCAGCAGTCGGACAGGGTATACAGATACGCAGTATTTT. Its protein is CASSRTGYTDTQYF. The full variable domain, rest sourced from reference TRBV28 and TRBJ2-3, is DVKVTQSSRYLVKRTGEKVFLECVQDMDHENMFWYRQDPGLGLRLIYFSYDVKMKEKGDIPEGYSVSREKKERFSLILESASTNQTSMYLCASSRTGYTDTQYFGPGTRLTVL.

The V gene is TRBV6-1, the J gene TRBJ2-3; D not resolved. Germline V gives CDR1 MNHNS, CDR2 SASEGT. There are 15 residues in the CDR3. Trimming shortened V by 0 bases and J by 2 bases, and 9 bases separated the two germline ends. CDR3 DNA: TGTGCCAGCAGTGAAGCTAACACCATCACAGATACGCAGTATTTT. This gives the protein CASSEANTITDTQYF.

This clone was found once. V is TRBV7-6 and J is TRBJ2-1; 7 bases are shared with TRBD1. From germline, CDR1 is SGHVS and CDR2 FNYEAQ. CDR3 length: 15 amino acids. V trimming: 1 base; J trimming: 8 bases; junction bases outside the gene matches: 8. The CDR3 DNA is TGTGCCAGCAGCTTAGGACAGGGACGGGGAGATGAGCAGTTCTTC. Translation: CASSLGQGRGDEQFF.